Below, one T cell receptor beta chain is given with its context. Trimming pared 0 bases from V and 5 bases from J, leaving 14 bases between. The V gene's germline CDR1 is SGHNT and CDR2 YYREEE (reference sequence). This CDR3 has 15 amino acids. Data came from immunoSEQ multiplex PCR; TCRdb stores just in-frame clones and leaves some out. The sample has roughly 79,000 clones, 84% seen once; the top ten hold approximately 3.3%. This specimen comes from a study of blood T cell repertoires in COVID-19. Study information: Samples came from the United States, Italy and Spain, spanning acute and convalescent COVID-19. Nucleic acid was either cDNA or gDNA, and it came from T cells, B-cell-depleted T cells, or PBMCs.

Material for sequencing was peripheral blood. V and J are TRBV5-4 and TRBJ2-5; D gene uncertain. The sequence derives from a man aged 50-59 years with acute or convalescent COVID-19. The DNA of the CDR3 is TGTGCCAGCAGCTTGGACCCTTTAGATTTGGAGACCCAGTACTTC. Amino acid sequence: CASSLDPLDLETQYF.